This T cell receptor beta chain was recovered during a study of molecular identifiers for immune sequencing clone quantification. This clonotype has just a few counts. CDR1 and CDR2 from the germline V gene are SGHTA and FQGNSA. This CDR3 has 15 amino acids. Deletions cut 5 bases from V and 4 bases from J, with 18 bases between. TCRdb re-analysed the PCR reads in MiXCR, keeping a single row per CDR3 protein. Seen here are approximately 320,000 distinct CDR3 sequences, roughly 24% observed once, and the top ten hold 0.65% to 0.75%. This clonotype was sampled from a human donor in good health. Some libraries in this study had Jurkat cell RNA spiked in. Material for sequencing was naive CD8+ T cells from blood, with Jurkat cell RNA spiked in. Subset denoted: FACS-sorted CD8+CD4-CCR7+CD45RA+ naive T cells. The chain combines TRBV7-2 with TRBJ2-7, with D possibly being TRBD1 or TRBD2 (6 bases each). CDR3 DNA: TGTGCCAGCAGCGTTGATAGGGGGGCCGGGTACGAGCAGTACTTC. Its translation: CASSVDRGAGYEQYF.